These T cell receptor beta chains were read from a single sample in a study of T cells in Graves' hyperthyroidism and ophthalmopathy. TCRdb re-derived calls from the multiplex PCR reads in MiXCR, one entry per CDR3 protein. The sample holds around 700,000 distinct CDR3 sequences; approximately 19% are singletons and the top ten take roughly 17%. Sample: blood. All receptors come from a woman aged 50 to 60 with Graves' hyperthyroidism that later progressed to Graves' ophthalmopathy. The CDR3 runs from the conserved cysteine through the conserved F or W. Fields, in order: V gene, D gene, J gene, clone size, CDR3 protein, CDR3 DNA. D genes are given only for firm matches. Size tells how often a clone was seen (once, few, many) or the class of an expanded clone, and some rows leave it out.

>TRBV5-4|.|TRBJ1-3|.
CASSPGVRAAGNTIYF
TGTGCCAGCAGCCCGGGGGTCCGGGCAGCTGGAAACACCATATATTTT
>TRBV5-1|TRBD1|TRBJ2-5|.
CASSNGQGLVETQYF
TGCGCCAGCAGCAACGGACAGGGTTTAGTGGAGACCCAGTACTTC
>TRBV6-2/TRBV6-3|TRBD2|TRBJ2-3|few
CASSYRTSGYTDTQYF
TGTGCCAGCAGTTACAGGACTAGCGGGTACACAGATACGCAGTATTTT
>TRBV7-8|TRBD1|TRBJ2-2|.
CASSQEAGGDTGELFF
TGTGCCAGCAGCCAGGAGGCAGGGGGAGACACCGGGGAGCTGTTTTTT
>TRBV7-9|.|TRBJ1-4|.
CASGLPGADEKLFF
TGTGCCAGCGGCTTGCCGGGGGCGGACGAAAAACTGTTTTTT
>TRBV14|TRBD2|TRBJ2-3|few
CASSQEIGLAGIFGDTQYF
TGTGCCAGCAGCCAAGAGATAGGACTAGCGGGGATCTTCGGGGATACGCAGTATTTT
>TRBV29-1|TRBD1|TRBJ1-1|.
CSDFREGAGTEAFF
TGCAGCGATTTTAGGGAGGGGGCAGGAACTGAAGCTTTCTTT
>TRBV24-1|.|TRBJ1-5|few
CATQGRGAINQPQHF
TGTGCCACCCAAGGTAGAGGGGCCATCAATCAGCCCCAGCATTTT
>TRBV6-1|.|TRBJ2-5|.
CASSEIDVAAQYF
TGTGCCAGCAGTGAAATTGACGTTGCGGCCCAGTACTTC
>TRBV20-1|.|TRBJ1-4|few
CSATAEVSIEKLFF
TGCAGTGCTACGGCCGAGGTGTCGATTGAAAAACTGTTTTTT
>TRBV20-1|TRBD1|TRBJ1-2|many
CSAIRDRGRNGYTF
TGCAGTGCTATCCGGGACAGGGGGCGGAATGGCTACACCTTC
>TRBV14|TRBD1|TRBJ2-1|few
CASSQDVRGRGLNEQFF
TGTGCCAGCAGCCAAGACGTCAGGGGGCGCGGGTTGAATGAGCAGTTCTTC
>TRBV18|.|TRBJ2-1|.
CASSPPLGGTYNEQFF
TGTGCCAGCTCACCCCCCTTGGGCGGAACATACAATGAGCAGTTCTTC
>TRBV29-1|.|TRBJ1-2|.
CSVDVWTDYGYTF
TGCAGCGTTGACGTCTGGACAGACTATGGCTACACCTTC
>TRBV7-9|.|TRBJ2-5|many
CASSLVGAVYQETQYF
TGTGCCAGCAGCTTAGTAGGGGCAGTGTACCAAGAGACCCAGTACTTC
>TRBV15|.|TRBJ1-6|.
CATSRDKKAAGSPLHF
TGTGCCACCAGCAGAGATAAGAAGGCGGCGGGTTCACCCCTCCACTTT
>TRBV29-1|.|TRBJ1-1|many
CSVFEVNTEAFF
TGCAGCGTTTTTGAGGTAAACACTGAAGCTTTCTTT
>TRBV9|.|TRBJ1-5|few
CASSASSGMNQPQHF
TGTGCCAGCAGCGCAAGCTCGGGGATGAATCAGCCCCAGCATTTT
>TRBV12-3/TRBV12-4|TRBD1|TRBJ1-6|many
CASSDREYLSYNSPLHF
TGTGCCAGCAGCGACAGGGAATATCTTTCCTATAATTCACCCCTCCACTTT
>TRBV6-1|.|TRBJ1-2|many
CASRYGTAFNYGYTF
TGTGCCAGCAGATACGGGACGGCTTTTAACTATGGCTACACCTTC
>TRBV3-1|.|TRBJ1-1|many
CASSQAQGLGEAFF
TGTGCCAGCAGCCAAGCCCAAGGCTTGGGTGAAGCTTTCTTT
>TRBV6-1|TRBD1|TRBJ2-6|many
CASSPTGVGANVLTF
TGTGCCAGCAGTCCTACAGGGGTTGGGGCCAACGTCCTGACTTTC
>TRBV5-1|.|TRBJ2-2|.
CASSFRRGGVTGELFF
TGCGCCAGCAGCTTCCGGAGGGGGGGCGTCACCGGGGAGCTGTTTTTT
>TRBV5-1|TRBD2|TRBJ2-7|few
CASSLERGPWEQYF
TGCGCCAGCAGCTTGGAGCGGGGACCCTGGGAGCAGTACTTC
>TRBV6-5|.|TRBJ2-7|many
CASRATMTGFSYEQYF
TGTGCCAGCAGGGCCACAATGACAGGATTCTCCTACGAGCAGTACTTC
>TRBV7-9|.|TRBJ1-2|.
CASSLALGLGGYTF
TGTGCCAGCAGCTTAGCGCTCGGTCTAGGGGGCTACACCTTC
>TRBV7-2|TRBD1|TRBJ1-2|many
CASSSDRGRVLGYTF
TGTGCCAGCAGCTCCGACAGGGGGCGCGTTCTTGGCTACACCTTC
>TRBV25-1|TRBD2|TRBJ2-1|.
CASSDQRLAGSNEQFF
TGTGCCAGCAGTGATCAAAGACTAGCGGGGTCGAATGAGCAGTTCTTC
>TRBV11-2|TRBD2|TRBJ2-5|.
CASSGSGGASETQYF
TGTGCCAGCAGCGGGAGCGGGGGGGCATCAGAGACCCAGTACTTC
>TRBV6-6|.|TRBJ2-7|many
CASSYLMGDEQYF
TGTGCCAGCAGTTACCTAATGGGGGACGAGCAGTACTTC
>TRBV2|.|TRBJ2-7|many
CAAGEAAYEQYF
TGTGCCGCCGGTGAGGCAGCCTACGAGCAGTACTTC
>TRBV29-1|.|TRBJ1-2|few
CSVVVQEGIYGYTF
TGCAGCGTTGTTGTGCAGGAGGGCATCTATGGCTACACCTTC
>TRBV19|.|TRBJ1-1|many
CASSTTGFTEAFF
TGTGCCAGTAGTACAACAGGGTTCACTGAAGCTTTCTTT
>TRBV7-9|.|TRBJ2-1|many
CASSVGFDNEQFF
TGTGCCAGCAGCGTCGGGTTTGACAATGAGCAGTTCTTC
>TRBV6-1|TRBD1|TRBJ1-5|.
CASRPGQAIFNQPQHF
TGTGCCAGCAGGCCCGGACAGGCAATTTTCAATCAGCCCCAGCATTTT
>TRBV20-1|TRBD1|TRBJ2-2|few
CSARPRDRGATGELFF
TGCAGTGCTAGACCCCGGGACAGGGGCGCCACCGGGGAGCTGTTTTTT
>TRBV4-1|TRBD2|TRBJ2-3|.
CASSLQLAGGPDTQYF
TGCGCCAGCAGCCTCCAGCTAGCGGGGGGGCCAGATACGCAGTATTTT
>TRBV11-2|TRBD2|TRBJ2-5|many
CASSSRTSGGNETQYF
TGTGCCAGCAGCTCGCGGACTAGCGGGGGGAATGAGACCCAGTACTTC
>TRBV7-9|TRBD1|TRBJ2-7|many
CASRRDRATYEQYF
TGTGCCAGCCGTAGGGACAGGGCCACCTACGAGCAGTACTTC
>TRBV11-2|TRBD2|TRBJ2-1|many
CASSSLGGVIEQFF
TGTGCCAGCAGCTCCTTGGGGGGGGTGATTGAGCAGTTCTTC
>TRBV6-4|.|TRBJ1-1|few
CASSENRETEAFF
TGTGCCAGCAGTGAAAATAGGGAAACTGAAGCTTTCTTT
>TRBV6-1|.|TRBJ2-1|.
CASSTRTSYNEQFF
TGTGCCAGCAGCACACGTACCTCCTACAATGAGCAGTTCTTC